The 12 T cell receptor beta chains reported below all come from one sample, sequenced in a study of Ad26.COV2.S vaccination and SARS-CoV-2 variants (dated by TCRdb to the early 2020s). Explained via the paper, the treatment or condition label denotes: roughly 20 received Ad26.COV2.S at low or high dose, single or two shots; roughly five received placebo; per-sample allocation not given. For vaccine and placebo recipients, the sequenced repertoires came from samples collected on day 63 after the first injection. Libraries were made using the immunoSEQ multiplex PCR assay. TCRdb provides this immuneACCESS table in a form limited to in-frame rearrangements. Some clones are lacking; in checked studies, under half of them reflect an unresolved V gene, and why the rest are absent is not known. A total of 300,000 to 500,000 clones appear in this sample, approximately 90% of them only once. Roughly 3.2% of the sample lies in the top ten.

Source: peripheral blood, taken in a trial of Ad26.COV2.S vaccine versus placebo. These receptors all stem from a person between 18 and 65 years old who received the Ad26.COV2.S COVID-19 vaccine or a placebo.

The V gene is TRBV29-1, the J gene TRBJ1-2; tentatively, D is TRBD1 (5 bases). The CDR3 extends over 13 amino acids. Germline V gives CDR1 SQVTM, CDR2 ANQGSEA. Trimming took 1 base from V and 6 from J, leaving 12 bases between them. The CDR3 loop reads CSVEGSIRDGYTF. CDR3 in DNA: TGCAGCGTTGAAGGTAGTATCAGGGATGGCTACACCTTC.

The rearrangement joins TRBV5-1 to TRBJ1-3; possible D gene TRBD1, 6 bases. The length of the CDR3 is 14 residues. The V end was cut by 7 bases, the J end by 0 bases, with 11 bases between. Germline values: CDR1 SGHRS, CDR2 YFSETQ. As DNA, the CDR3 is TGCGCCAGCTCAGCACAGGGCTCTGGAAACACCATATATTTT. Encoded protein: CASSAQGSGNTIYF. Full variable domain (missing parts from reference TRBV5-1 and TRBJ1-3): KAGVTQTPRYLIKTRGQQVTLSCSPISGHRSVSWYQQTPGQGLQFLFEYFSETQRNKGNFPGRFSGRQFSNSRSEMNVSTLELGDSALYLCASSAQGSGNTIYFGEGSWLTVV.

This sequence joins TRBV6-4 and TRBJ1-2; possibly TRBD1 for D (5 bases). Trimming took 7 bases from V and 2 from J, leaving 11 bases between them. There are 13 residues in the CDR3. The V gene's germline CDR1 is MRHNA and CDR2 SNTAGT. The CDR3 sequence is CASTMDTNYGYTF. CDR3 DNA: TGTGCCAGCACCATGGACACCAACTATGGCTACACCTTC.

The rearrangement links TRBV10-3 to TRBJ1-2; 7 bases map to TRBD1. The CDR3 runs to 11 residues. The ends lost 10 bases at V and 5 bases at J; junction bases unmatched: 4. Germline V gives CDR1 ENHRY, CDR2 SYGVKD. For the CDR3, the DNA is TGTGCCACCGCGACAGGGTATGGCTACACCTTC. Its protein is CATATGYGYTF.

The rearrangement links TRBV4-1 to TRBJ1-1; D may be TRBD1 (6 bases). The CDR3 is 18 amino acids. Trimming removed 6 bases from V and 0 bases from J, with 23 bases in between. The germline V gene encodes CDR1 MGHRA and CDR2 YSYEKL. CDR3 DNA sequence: TGCGCCAGCAGGCTCGACGGCCGAGTTGACAGGATGAACACTGAAGCTTTCTTT. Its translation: CASRLDGRVDRMNTEAFF.

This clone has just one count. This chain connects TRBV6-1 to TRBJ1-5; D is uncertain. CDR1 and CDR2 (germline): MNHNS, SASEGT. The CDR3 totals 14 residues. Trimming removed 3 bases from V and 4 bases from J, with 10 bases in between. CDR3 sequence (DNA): TGTGCCAGCAGTGATGGACGGTTAAATCAGCCCCAGCATTTT. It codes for CASSDGRLNQPQHF.

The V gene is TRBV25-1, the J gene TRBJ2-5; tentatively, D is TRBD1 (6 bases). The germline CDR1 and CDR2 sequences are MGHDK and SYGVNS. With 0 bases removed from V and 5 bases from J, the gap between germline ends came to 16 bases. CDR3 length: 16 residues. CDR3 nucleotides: TGTGCCAGCAGTGAATATCGGATGGGGGCCGGGGAGACCCAGTACTTC. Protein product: CASSEYRMGAGETQYF.

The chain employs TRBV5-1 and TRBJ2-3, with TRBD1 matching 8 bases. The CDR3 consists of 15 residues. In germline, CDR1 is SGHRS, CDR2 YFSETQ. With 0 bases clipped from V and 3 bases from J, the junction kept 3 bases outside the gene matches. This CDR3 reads CASSLGQGWTDTQYF. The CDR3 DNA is TGCGCCAGCAGCTTGGGACAGGGGTGGACAGATACGCAGTATTTT.

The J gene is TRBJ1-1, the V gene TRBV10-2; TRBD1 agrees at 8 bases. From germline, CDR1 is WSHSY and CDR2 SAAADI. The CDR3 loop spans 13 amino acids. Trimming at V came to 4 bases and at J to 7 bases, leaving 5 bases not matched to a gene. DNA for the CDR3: TGCGCCAGCAGTGGGACAGGGCACGGTGAAGCTTTCTTT. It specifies CASSGTGHGEAFF.

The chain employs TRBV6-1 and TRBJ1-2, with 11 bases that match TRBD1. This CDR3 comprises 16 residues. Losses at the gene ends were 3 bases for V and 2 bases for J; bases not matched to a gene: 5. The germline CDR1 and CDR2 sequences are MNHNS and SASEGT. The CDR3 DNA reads TGTGCCAGCAGTGAGCCGGGACAGGGGGTAAACTATGGCTACACCTTC. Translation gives CASSEPGQGVNYGYTF.

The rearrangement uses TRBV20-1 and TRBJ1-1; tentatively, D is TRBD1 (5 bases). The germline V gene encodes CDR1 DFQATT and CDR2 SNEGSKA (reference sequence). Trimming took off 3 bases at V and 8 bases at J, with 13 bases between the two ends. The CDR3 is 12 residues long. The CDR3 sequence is CSASRHGGEAFF. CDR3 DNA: TGCAGTGCTAGTCGACACGGGGGAGAAGCTTTCTTT.

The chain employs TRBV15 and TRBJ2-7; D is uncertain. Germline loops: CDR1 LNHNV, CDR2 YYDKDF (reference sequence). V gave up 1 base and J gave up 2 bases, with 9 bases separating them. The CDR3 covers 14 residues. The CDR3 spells CATSRGRVTYEQYF. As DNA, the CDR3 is TGTGCCACCAGCAGAGGCCGGGTGACCTACGAGCAGTACTTC. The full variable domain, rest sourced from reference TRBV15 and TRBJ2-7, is DAMVIQNPRYQVTQFGKPVTLSCSQTLNHNVMYWYQQKSSQAPKLLFHYYDKDFNNEADTPDNFQSRRPNTSFCFLDIRSPGLGDTAMYLCATSRGRVTYEQYFGPGTRLTVT.